Listed here are 13 T cell receptor beta chains from one sample, sequenced in a study of T cell repertoires in cytomegalovirus infection. MiXCR was run by TCRdb on the reads, yielding one entry per CDR3 protein. The table lists approximately 190,000 distinct CDR3 sequences, roughly 9.8% of them singletons. Sequenced material: PBMCs. The receptors come from a human donor in good health (CMV status not recorded). Some clones in this sample may be carry-over from other donors' samples.

This clonotype was seen a handful of times. V and J are TRBV27 and TRBJ1-1; no clear D gene. Germline CDR1 is MNHEY and CDR2 is SMNVEV (reference sequence). V was pared by 5 bases and J by 11 bases, with 15 bases between. CDR3 size: 12 residues. The CDR3 sequence: CASSPGTEDAFF. The CDR3 bases are TGTGCCAGCAGTCCCGGAACAGAGGACGCTTTCTTT.

Comment on this clonotype: One junction end does not reproduce the germline sequence, and a read error may be involved. The V gene is TRBV7-7, the J gene TRBJ2-1; TRBD1 agrees at 7 bases. The CDR3 length is 15 residues. CDR1 SSHAT and CDR2 FNYEAQ come from the germline V gene (reference sequence). In DNA form, the CDR3 reads TGTGCTAGCAGCCTATCACAGGGGTCCTACAATGAGCAGTTCTTC. Protein product: CASSLSQGSYNEQFF.

This sequence joins TRBV2 and TRBJ1-2; tentatively, D is TRBD1 (6 bases). The CDR3 has 14 residues. V dropped 6 bases and J dropped 4 bases, with 15 bases sitting between them. Germline CDR1 reads SNHLY; CDR2 reads FYNNEI. CDR3 coding DNA: TGTGCCAGCAGACCGGGACAAGGAATCTATGGCTACACCTTC. Translating it yields CASRPGQGIYGYTF.

About this clonotype: The junction does not match germline at one end; this may be a read error. J is TRBJ2-3 and V is TRBV19; D unresolved. CDR1 is LNHDA and CDR2 is SQIVND in the germline V gene (reference sequence). The CDR3 runs to 15 residues. The CDR3 sequence: CASSIGRLSTDTRYF. The CDR3 DNA reads TGTGCCAGTAGTATAGGACGGCTTAGCACAGATACGCGGTATTTT.

V gene TRBV7-9 combines with J gene TRBJ2-1; 9 bases are shared with TRBD2. V shed 3 bases, J shed 7 bases, and the junction held 7 bases outside the gene matches. The germline CDR1 and CDR2 sequences are SEHNR and FQNEAQ (reference sequence). The CDR3 runs 15 residues. The CDR3 sequence is CASSFVESGRNEQFF. The DNA of the CDR3 is TGTGCCAGCAGCTTCGTTGAGAGCGGGAGGAATGAGCAGTTCTTC. Full variable domain (outside the CDR3, taken from reference TRBV7-9 and TRBJ2-1): DTGVSQNPRHKITKRGQNVTFRCDPISEHNRLYWYRQTLGQGPEFLTYFQNEAQLEKSRLLSDRFSAERPKGSFSTLEIQRTEQGDSAMYLCASSFVESGRNEQFFGPGTRLTVL.

CDR3 coding DNA: TGCGCCAGCAGCCGTAACAGGGGGGTCAATGGCTACACCTTC. Encoded protein: CASSRNRGVNGYTF. V usage is TRBV4-3 and J usage is TRBJ1-2; TRBD1 matches 8 bases. The J segment lost 6 bases and the V segment lost 4 bases, leaving 7 bases of the junction unmatched. The CDR3 contains 14 residues. Germline CDR1 reads LGHNA; CDR2 reads YSLEER.

This clonotype was counted many times. V and J are TRBV7-9 and TRBJ1-1; no clear D. The V and J ends lost 4 bases and 6 bases respectively, with 6 bases between them. The CDR3 consists of 11 residues. Germline CDR1 reads SEHNR; CDR2 reads FQNEAQ (reference sequence). CDR3 nucleotides: TGTGCCAGCAGCTACCGTCCTGAAGCTTTCTTT. This sequence encodes CASSYRPEAFF. The full variable domain, rest sourced from reference TRBV7-9 and TRBJ1-1, is DTGVSQNPRHKITKRGQNVTFRCDPISEHNRLYWYRQTLGQGPEFLTYFQNEAQLEKSRLLSDRFSAERPKGSFSTLEIQRTEQGDSAMYLCASSYRPEAFFGQGTRLTVV.

The rearrangement uses TRBV14 and TRBJ1-2; D might be TRBD1 (5 bases). The CDR3 sequence is 14 residues long. With 5 bases removed from V and 12 bases from J, the gap between germline ends came to 22 bases. From germline, CDR1 is SGHDN and CDR2 FVKESK. DNA for the CDR3: TGTGCCAGCAGCGCATACAAGAGGGACCGTAGTAACACCTTC. Translated, it gives CASSAYKRDRSNTF.

The rearrangement links TRBV20-1 to TRBJ1-5; possibly TRBD1 for D (5 bases). Germline CDR1 is DFQATT and CDR2 is SNEGSKA (reference sequence). The germline V and J ends were trimmed by 2 bases and 3 bases, with 20 bases remaining between them. The CDR3 sequence is 17 residues long. The CDR3 sequence: CSARIMRGFGDNQPQHF. In nucleotides, the CDR3 is TGCAGTGCTAGAATAATGCGGGGGTTCGGGGACAATCAGCCCCAGCATTTT.

This clonotype was picked up many times. The chain carries TRBV6-1 and TRBJ2-7; no reliable D call. CDR1 is MNHNS, CDR2 SASEGT, per germline. This CDR3 spans 14 amino acids. V was pared by 1 base and J by 0 bases, with 7 bases between. The CDR3 is CASSEGESSYEQYF. The DNA for the CDR3 is TGTGCCAGCAGTGAAGGGGAAAGCTCCTACGAGCAGTACTTC.

The table lists this clonotype with many counts. The rearrangement joins TRBV2 to TRBJ1-1; TRBD1 might be the D (5 bases). This CDR3 region has 13 residues. The germline V gene has CDR1 SNHLY and CDR2 FYNNEI. Between the trimmed V and J ends, which lost 8 bases and 4 bases, there was a span of 14 bases. The CDR3 spells CASHVWQGTEAFF. CDR3 DNA: TGTGCCAGCCATGTGTGGCAGGGCACTGAAGCTTTCTTT.

CDR3 sequence: CASGLADGEAFF. The DNA for the CDR3 is TGTGCTAGTGGTTTGGCCGACGGTGAAGCTTTCTTT. This chain joins TRBV12-5 and TRBJ1-1; D remains ambiguous. The germline CDR1 and CDR2 sequences are LGHNT and FRNRAP. This CDR3 region has 12 residues. V was cut by 1 base and J by 7 bases, with 7 bases left in between.

Ten or more counts support this clonotype. The CDR3 sequence: CASSPGPQASGNTIYF. In DNA, the CDR3 is TGTGCCAGCAGCCCGGGACCCCAAGCCTCTGGAAACACCATATATTTT. The chain uses TRBV7-6 and TRBJ1-3; tentatively, D is TRBD1 (5 bases). Trimming pared 5 bases from V and 0 bases from J, leaving 14 bases between. The CDR3 is 16 residues long. The germline CDR1 and CDR2 sequences are SGHVS and FNYEAQ.